The TCR beta chain described here comes from a study of blood T cell repertoires in COVID-19. Across the whole study: Samples came from the United States, Italy and Spain, spanning acute and convalescent COVID-19. Nucleic acid was either cDNA or gDNA, and it came from T cells, B-cell-depleted T cells, or PBMCs.

In the original processing: Amplification of reference gene primers provided the estimated nucleated cell counts. Sequencing used immunoSEQ multiplex PCR; TCRdb keeps in-frame clones, though not all of them. Clonal size and the V and J genes are those of that table, whereas D and trimming came from the DNA. The sample lists tens of thousands of clones, less than 90% seen once, with 4.5% to 6% in the top ten. This CDR3 contains 15 residues. V shed 0 bases and J shed 0 bases, with 7 bases lying between them. The germline V gene has CDR1 SGHTA and CDR2 FQGNSA. The TCR comes from an elderly man in a cohort sampled during active COVID-19. The chain has TRBV7-2 and TRBJ2-3, with D perhaps matching TRBD1 (5 bases). The sequencing sample was made of peripheral blood. For the CDR3, the DNA is TGTGCCAGCAGCTTAGCGCACAGGAGCACAGATACGCAGTATTTT. This translates into CASSLAHRSTDTQYF.